This TCR beta chain was identified in a study of monozygotic twins with inflammatory bowel disease. This CDR3 contains 13 residues. Germline lookup yields CDR1 GTSNPN and CDR2 SVGIG (reference sequence). TCRdb reprocessed the 5' RACE reads and reports one entry per CDR3 protein, with no DNA. Its clone listing holds approximately 160,000 distinct CDR3 sequences. The specimen sequenced was blood. The origin of this receptor is a human donor with ulcerative colitis or Crohn's disease, or a healthy co-twin of an affected twin (not recorded which). V usage is TRBV30 and J usage is TRBJ2-2; TCRdb designates TRBD1, a call that cannot be tested without DNA. CDR3 sequence reads: CAWSVRGAGELFF.